This T cell receptor beta chain was captured by sequencing in a study of T cells after yellow fever vaccination. TCRdb recomputed calls from the 5' RACE reads with MiXCR, one row per CDR3 protein. The table includes about 340,000 distinct CDR3 sequences, roughly 8.7% detected once. This CDR3 spans 16 amino acids. Germline V gives CDR1 LNHDA, CDR2 SQIVND (reference sequence). Trimming shortened V by 6 bases and J by 0 bases, and 15 bases separated the two germline ends. The rearrangement links TRBV19 to TRBJ1-5; D is uncertain. This specimen consisted of PBMCs, obtained on the day of the first yellow fever vaccination. The receptor was derived from a man aged 18 to 29 who received the YFV17D yellow fever vaccine. CDR3: CASSPPVRISNQPQHF. The CDR3 coding sequence is TGTGCCAGTAGCCCCCCGGTCAGGATTAGCAATCAGCCCCAGCATTTT.